The rows below give T cell receptor beta chains drawn from one sample of a study of Ad26.COV2.S vaccination and SARS-CoV-2 variants. TCRdb's table, derived via immunoSEQ multiplex PCR, lists solely in-frame clones and lacks some. The sample includes roughly 390,000 clones, more than 85% of them seen just once. Sequencing was performed on peripheral blood, taken in a trial of Ad26.COV2.S vaccine versus placebo. These receptors were obtained from a person between 18 and 65 years old who received the Ad26.COV2.S COVID-19 vaccine or a placebo. Each CDR3 is given with its conserved first and last residue.

v_call	j_call	cdr3_aa
TRBV19	TRBJ2-1	CASSGTSGGAHEQFF
TRBV11-2	TRBJ2-1	CASRTYGGSHEQFF
TRBV3-1/TRBV3-2	TRBJ1-6	CASSQDGTRGLSPLHF
TRBV5-8	TRBJ2-7	CASSWGPARGLRSSYEQYF
TRBV5-5	TRBJ2-5	CASSHGTGQETQYF
TRBV10-3	TRBJ2-3	CAISGKEDSTPATDTQYF
TRBV27	TRBJ1-2	CASWGVVSGRTNYGYTF
TRBV5-4	TRBJ1-1	CASSENRDTEAFF
TRBV2	TRBJ1-4	CASSEGQGLATNEKLFF
TRBV2	TRBJ1-5	CASSGGGKGMNQPQHF
TRBV6-1	TRBJ2-1	CASSEGPSPNPPPDEQFF
TRBV18	TRBJ2-1	CASFPGLASYNEQFF
TRBV29-1	TRBJ2-2	CSVGTGELFF
TRBV5-1	TRBJ1-2	CASSFDARGGYTF
TRBV14	TRBJ2-7	CASSPRAGGPYEQYF
TRBV6-6	TRBJ1-4	CASSGVVQGVREKLFF
TRBV3-1/TRBV3-2	TRBJ1-3	CASSQPRGLSGNTIYF
TRBV7-2	TRBJ2-2	CASSLDPRRNTGELFF
TRBV7-8	TRBJ2-2	CASSLGWDTNTGELFF
TRBV4-3	TRBJ1-3	CASSPLLSGLSGNTIYF
TRBV18	TRBJ1-1	CASKDRGDAEAFF
TRBV6-5	TRBJ2-3	CASSYWTGTSTDTQYF
TRBV5-4	TRBJ1-1	CASTTVPLVWGTEAFF
TRBV4-1	TRBJ2-1	CASSLPLAGGRGNEQFF
TRBV7-8	TRBJ2-6	CASSSRVGISGANVLTF
TRBV19	TRBJ1-3	CASSANTIYF
TRBV5-4	TRBJ1-2	CASSPGTGEGYTF
TRBV3-1/TRBV3-2	TRBJ2-1	CASSQDPSGGAEKQFF
TRBV2	TRBJ1-5	CASSWTNPAYQPQHF
TRBV7-2	TRBJ2-2	CASSPRGASGGTGELFF
TRBV5-6	TRBJ1-2	CASSLDGGHPFYGYTF
TRBV7-7	TRBJ2-2	CASSQYGTGVDTGELFF
TRBV25-1	TRBJ2-7	CASSNRGGPYEQYF
TRBV11-2	TRBJ1-1	CASSLIIVNTEAFF
TRBV6-5	TRBJ1-4	CASSFTVSTNEKLFF
TRBV7-6	TRBJ1-4	CASSSRAEKLFF
TRBV5-4	TRBJ2-3	CASSLAESTQYF
TRBV28	TRBJ1-5	CASSPPRQPQHF
TRBV11-2	TRBJ2-1	CASSPVAVAPLNEQFF
TRBV7-8	TRBJ2-5	CASSLGTEYQETQYF
TRBV20-1	TRBJ1-4	CSASSPDRGYEKLFF
TRBV12-3/TRBV12-4	TRBJ2-7	CASSLGTYEQYF
TRBV5-1	TRBJ1-4	CASSDTGGLEKLFF
TRBV10-2	TRBJ2-5	CASSEGRQETQYF
TRBV5-6	TRBJ2-1	CASSLSPSGNNEQFF
TRBV6-1	TRBJ1-4	CASSDPIVGEKLFF
TRBV7-9	TRBJ2-7	CASSLDPRELEQYF
TRBV11-3	TRBJ2-5	CASSHGGQGETQYF
TRBV2	TRBJ1-4	CASSRQGYEKLFF
TRBV19	TRBJ2-5	CASSPHRYGRQETQYF
TRBV18	TRBJ1-4	CATQGSNEKLFF
TRBV6-7	TRBJ1-5	CASSYSTGLSNQPQHF
TRBV5-1	TRBJ1-1	CASRFGIAREVAEAFF
TRBV29-1	TRBJ1-1	CSGGGVGTEAFF
TRBV5-1	TRBJ1-2	CASSSVGTVYGYTF